Following are 5 T cell receptor beta chains from one sample sequenced in a study of persistence of HIV-infected CD4 T cells. Sequencing used immunoSEQ version 4 in survey mode. Libraries were prepared by immunoSEQ multiplex PCR; TCRdb keeps only in-frame clonotypes and omits some of them. The data contain about 45,000 clones, around 89% of them singletons. Antigen specificity for these receptors is unknown. Anti-CD3/anti-CD28 beads served as a nonspecific positive control stimulus. Responding CD4+ T cells were sorted by upregulation of both CD40 ligand and CD69. The sample here was CD4+ T cells sorted from PBMCs after roughly 18-hour stimulation, taken from a patient who received antiretroviral therapy. The receptors were gathered from an adult woman with HIV who was CMV-seropositive.

The gene calls are TRBV7-6 and TRBJ2-6; possible D gene TRBD2, 5 bases. V was trimmed by 4 bases and J by 1 base, leaving 11 bases between them. The length of the CDR3 is 16 residues. Germline lookup yields CDR1 SGHVS and CDR2 FNYEAQ. The CDR3 loop reads CASSSLRGSGANVLTF. In nucleotides, the CDR3 is TGTGCCAGCAGCTCACTACGGGGATCTGGGGCCAACGTCCTGACTTTC.

This chain uses TRBV6-5 with TRBJ2-5; possibly TRBD1 for D (5 bases). Germline values: CDR1 MNHEY, CDR2 SVGAGI. V was trimmed by 0 bases and J by 3 bases, leaving 14 bases between them. CDR3 length equals 16 residues. The DNA for the CDR3 is TGTGCCAGCAGTTACTCCCAAGTGGCAGGGAAAGAGACCCAGTACTTC. Protein product: CASSYSQVAGKETQYF.

The chain employs TRBV11-1 and TRBJ2-3, with D possibly TRBD2 on 6 matching bases. Deletions cut 6 bases from V and 8 bases from J, with 18 bases between. Germline V CDR1 and CDR2: SGHAT, FQDESV (reference sequence). The length of the CDR3 is 14 residues. In DNA form, the CDR3 reads TGTGCCAGCAGTCCCCCAGGAGGGGTGGGTACGCAGTATTTT. The encoded protein is CASSPPGGVGTQYF. The whole variable domain, remainder taken from reference TRBV11-1 and TRBJ2-3, is EAEVAQSPRYKITEKSQAVAFWCDPISGHATLYWYRQILGQGPELLVQFQDESVVDDSQLPKDRFSAERLKGVDSTLKIQPAELGDSAMYLCASSPPGGVGTQYFGPGTRLTVL.

The rearrangement links TRBV5-5 to TRBJ2-1, with TRBD2 identical over 8 bases. V lost 4 bases, J lost 8 bases, and 11 bases stayed unmatched. The CDR3 length is 15 residues. The germline V gene encodes CDR1 SGHKS and CDR2 YYEKEE (reference sequence). The CDR3 sequence: CASSPWTTGGDEQFF. The CDR3 DNA sequence: TGTGCCAGCAGCCCCTGGACCACCGGGGGGGATGAGCAGTTCTTC.

The chain has TRBV7-8 and TRBJ1-2; TRBD1 matches at 8 bases. CDR1 is SGHVS, CDR2 FQNEAQ, per germline. J was trimmed by 6 bases and V by 3 bases; bases with no gene match: 0. This CDR3 region has 12 residues. CDR3 sequence: CASSLDRDGYTF. CDR3 DNA sequence: TGTGCCAGCAGCTTGGACAGGGATGGCTACACCTTC.